Following are 24 T cell receptor beta chains from one sample sequenced in a study of cytotoxic CD8 clonotypes in ibrutinib-treated CLL (dated by TCRdb to about 2021). Receptor libraries were prepared by the immunoSEQ multiplex PCR assay. This is the immuneACCESS table as TCRdb keeps it, with only in-frame sequences that have V and J called. A part of the clones is gone; compared with another copy, unresolved V genes explain less than half, and the rest is unexplained. Present in this sample are more than 300,000 clones, about 77% of which were seen just once. Of the sample, about 6.7% is held by the ten largest clones. Here the sequenced sample was PBMCs, taken before ibrutinib treatment. These receptors came from a human donor with chronic lymphocytic leukemia.

This chain links TRBV5-6 with TRBJ2-7; D possibly uses TRBD1 or TRBD2 (5 bases each). The CDR3 has 14 residues. With 3 bases removed from V and 1 base from J, the gap between germline ends came to 11 bases. The germline V gene encodes CDR1 SGHDT and CDR2 YYEEEE. DNA of the CDR3: TGTGCCAGCAGCTCGACCGGGACGTCCTACGAGCAGTACTTC. It specifies CASSSTGTSYEQYF. The variable domain in full, with the rest retrieved from reference TRBV5-6 and TRBJ2-7, is DAGVTQSPTHLIKTRGQQVTLRCSPKSGHDTVSWYQQALGQGPQFIFQYYEEEERQRGNFPDRFSGHQFPNYSSELNVNALLLGDSALYLCASSSTGTSYEQYFGPGTRLTVT.

The rearrangement links TRBV29-1 to TRBJ2-7, with D unresolved. Germline CDR1 SQVTM, CDR2 ANQGSEA. The CDR3 extends over 13 amino acids. V was clipped by 0 bases and J by 4 bases, with 10 bases between them. This CDR3 is CSVEEGNPYEQYF. In DNA, the CDR3 is TGCAGCGTTGAAGAAGGGAACCCGTACGAGCAGTACTTC.

V is TRBV5-1 and J is TRBJ2-7; 12 nucleotides agree with TRBD2. J gave up 2 bases and V 3 bases, and 3 bases lay outside the gene matches. Per germline, CDR1 SGHRS and CDR2 YFSETQ. The CDR3 runs 15 residues. The CDR3 loop is CASSSTSGGTYEQYF. CDR3 in DNA: TGCGCCAGCAGCTCGACTAGCGGGGGAACCTACGAGCAGTACTTC.

The gene calls are TRBV5-6 and TRBJ2-7; the D call may be TRBD1 or TRBD2 (5 bases each). From germline, CDR1 is SGHDT and CDR2 YYEEEE. This CDR3 is built from 13 residues. V was shortened by 4 bases and J by 5 bases, with 13 bases between the two germline ends. The CDR3 sequence is CASSGRWGNEQYF. DNA of the CDR3: TGTGCCAGCAGCGGACGCTGGGGGAACGAGCAGTACTTC. Full variable domain (remainder filled in from reference TRBV5-6 and TRBJ2-7): DAGVTQSPTHLIKTRGQQVTLRCSPKSGHDTVSWYQQALGQGPQFIFQYYEEEERQRGNFPDRFSGHQFPNYSSELNVNALLLGDSALYLCASSGRWGNEQYFGPGTRLTVT.

This clone was found a few times. This chain connects TRBV11-3 to TRBJ2-3; the D is unclear. Germline CDR1 is SGHNT and CDR2 is YENEEA. The V gene lost 1 base and the J gene lost 0 bases, with 8 bases spanning the gap. The CDR3 is 15 residues long. The CDR3 coding sequence is TGTGCCAGCAGCTTAGGTGCATTCAGCACAGATACGCAGTATTTT. This sequence encodes CASSLGAFSTDTQYF.

The rearrangement uses TRBV4-1 and TRBJ2-1; 8 nucleotides align to TRBD1. Looked up from germline, CDR1 is MGHRA and CDR2 is YSYEKL. This CDR3 has 16 residues. Trimming removed 1 base from V and 9 bases from J; junction bases left unmatched: 11. The CDR3 coding sequence is TGCGCCAGCAGCCAAGGGACCGACAGGGGATTTCGTGAGCAGTTCTTC. Its protein is CASSQGTDRGFREQFF.

The chain joins TRBV5-1 to TRBJ1-1; perhaps TRBD1 as D (5 bases). The length of the CDR3 is 15 residues. Deletions cut 4 bases from V and 4 bases from J, with 17 bases between. Per germline, CDR1 SGHRS and CDR2 YFSETQ. CDR3 sequence: CASSGTSQDFTEAFF. In nucleotides, the CDR3 is TGCGCCAGCAGCGGGACCTCACAGGATTTCACTGAAGCTTTCTTT.

V usage is TRBV29-1 and J usage is TRBJ1-2; TRBD1 might be the D (5 bases). This CDR3 spans 13 amino acids. The V end lost 4 bases, the J end lost 4 bases, and 13 bases lay between the germline ends. Germline loops: CDR1 SQVTM, CDR2 ANQGSEA. The CDR3, as DNA: TGCAGCGTTGCCAGGGATCGGACCTATGGCTACACCTTC. Protein: CSVARDRTYGYTF. Combining the CDR3 with reference TRBV29-1 and TRBJ1-2 gives the whole variable domain SAVISQKPSRDICQRGTSLTIQCQVDSQVTMMFWYRQQPGQSLTLIATANQGSEATYESGFVIDKFPISRPNLTFSTLTVSNMSPEDSSIYLCSVARDRTYGYTFGSGTRLTVV.

V and J are TRBV7-2 and TRBJ2-7; no reliable D call. The germline gives CDR1 SGHTA, CDR2 FQGNSA. The CDR3 runs 13 residues. Deletions cut 0 bases from V and 7 bases from J, with 10 bases between. This chain's CDR3 is CASSLASPSEQYF. For the CDR3, the DNA is TGTGCCAGCAGCTTAGCTTCACCTTCTGAGCAGTACTTC.

This clone was picked up one time. The chain has TRBV11-2 and TRBJ2-7; 12 bases are a match to TRBD1. Germline V lookup: CDR1 SGHAT, CDR2 FQNNGV. This CDR3 has 15 amino acids. V lost 1 base, J lost 5 bases, and 3 bases stayed unmatched. This chain's CDR3 is CASSLAGTGGNEQYF. The CDR3 bases are TGTGCCAGCAGCTTAGCCGGGACAGGGGGCAACGAGCAGTACTTC.

The rearrangement joins TRBV7-2 to TRBJ2-1, with 10 bases lining up with TRBD1. This CDR3 is built from 14 residues. Per the germline V gene, CDR1 is SGHTA and CDR2 is FQGNSA. V dropped 8 bases and J dropped 8; count of bases not matched to a gene: 9. The CDR3 here is CASAVRGTGDEQFF. In nucleotides, the CDR3 is TGTGCCAGCGCTGTTAGGGGGACAGGGGATGAGCAGTTCTTC.

This clone was found a few times. The gene calls are TRBV6-5 and TRBJ1-3; the D is unclear. The germline V and J ends were trimmed by 6 bases and 0 bases, with 6 bases remaining between them. The CDR3 length is 13 residues. Germline CDR1 reads MNHEY; CDR2 reads SVGAGI. The CDR3 DNA follows: TGTGCCAGCAGACATGTCTCTGGAAACACCATATATTTT. Translated, it gives CASRHVSGNTIYF.

The rearrangement joins TRBV7-2 to TRBJ1-2; D is unclear. The CDR3 is 14 amino acids. Per the germline V gene, CDR1 is SGHTA and CDR2 is FQGNSA. Trimming took 1 base from V and 0 from J, leaving 6 bases between them. The CDR3 region has the DNA TGTGCCAGCAGCTTAGGTGTAGCTAACTATGGCTACACCTTC. As protein: CASSLGVANYGYTF.

The rearrangement uses TRBV7-2 and TRBJ2-7; the D is unclear. Germline lookup yields CDR1 SGHTA and CDR2 FQGNSA. The CDR3 covers 14 residues. V lost 1 base and J lost 3, with 10 bases in between. The DNA of the CDR3 is TGTGCCAGCAGCTTAGGTAGTCGGAACTACGAGCAGTACTTC. Protein: CASSLGSRNYEQYF.

The V call is TRBV18, the J call TRBJ2-1, with 7 bases aligning to TRBD1. Unmatched junction bases numbered 6, after V lost 2 bases and J lost 8 bases. There are 14 residues in the CDR3. CDR1 and CDR2 (germline): KGHSH, LQKENI. This chain's CDR3 is CASSPETGFDEQFF. CDR3 in DNA: TGTGCCAGCTCACCAGAGACAGGGTTCGATGAGCAGTTCTTC.

J is TRBJ2-5 and V is TRBV2, with 8 bases matching TRBD2. Germline lookup yields CDR1 SNHLY and CDR2 FYNNEI. Germline trimming cut 2 bases from V and 1 base from J; bases unmatched to any gene: 3. The CDR3 spans 15 residues. The CDR3 bases are TGTGCCAGCAGTGAACTTACTAGCGGCCAAGAGACCCAGTACTTC. It is translated as CASSELTSGQETQYF.

This rearrangement joins TRBV15 to TRBJ2-3, with 11 bases that match TRBD2. V gave up 1 base and J gave up 2 bases; unmatched junction bases: 8. The CDR3 runs 18 residues. Germline V lookup: CDR1 LNHNV, CDR2 YYDKDF (reference sequence). CDR3 DNA: TGTGCCACCAGCAGAGCGGCTAAGACTAGCGGGGTCACAGATACGCAGTATTTT. Translated, it gives CATSRAAKTSGVTDTQYF.

The V call is TRBV7-2, the J call TRBJ2-3, with D possibly TRBD2 on 5 matching bases. The ends were cut back, 4 bases at V and 0 bases at J, with 8 bases in the middle. The CDR3 extends over 14 amino acids. The germline V gene has CDR1 SGHTA and CDR2 FQGNSA. CDR3 in amino acids: CASSSLASTDTQYF. The CDR3 region has the DNA TGTGCCAGCAGCTCATTAGCGAGCACAGATACGCAGTATTTT. The full variable domain, with the rest looked up from reference TRBV7-2 and TRBJ2-3, is GAGVSQSPSNKVTEKGKDVELRCDPISGHTALYWYRQSLGQGLEFLIYFQGNSAPDKSGLPSDRFSAERTGGSVSTLTIQRTQQEDSAVYLCASSSLASTDTQYFGPGTRLTVL.

The V call is TRBV27, the J call TRBJ1-2, with a tentative D call TRBD1 (5 bases). The CDR3 has 15 residues. Germline CDR1 MNHEY, CDR2 SMNVEV (reference sequence). Deletions cut 6 bases from V and 3 bases from J, with 17 bases between. The DNA of the CDR3 is TGTGCCAGCAGCACCGCGCCGGGGGGATACTATGGCTACACCTTC. Its translation is CASSTAPGGYYGYTF.

The chain uses TRBV29-1 and TRBJ1-1; D uncertain. The germline V gene encodes CDR1 SQVTM and CDR2 ANQGSEA. CDR3 size: 13 residues. V was shortened by 4 bases and J by 1 base, with 10 bases between the two germline ends. The chain's CDR3 is CSVVSQPNTEAFF. In nucleotides, the CDR3 is TGCAGCGTTGTTTCGCAGCCGAACACTGAAGCTTTCTTT.

The sample holds one count of this clone. This chain joins TRBV9 and TRBJ2-7, with TRBD2 identical over 11 bases. CDR1 is SGDLS and CDR2 is YYNGEE in the germline V gene. V trimming: 2 bases; J trimming: 2 bases; junction bases outside the gene matches: 6. This CDR3 has 16 amino acids. CDR3 in amino acids: CASSVTSGRPTYEQYF. The CDR3 DNA sequence: TGTGCCAGCAGCGTCACTAGCGGGAGACCAACCTACGAGCAGTACTTC.

V is TRBV7-9 and J is TRBJ2-6; TRBD1 agrees at 11 bases. The CDR3 runs to 19 residues. Germline lookup yields CDR1 SEHNR and CDR2 FQNEAQ (reference sequence). After removal of 4 bases from V and 2 bases from J, the junction contained 10 bases not matched to a gene. DNA of the CDR3: TGTGCCAGCAGCTCCCCGAGGACAGGGGGCGAAGCTGGGGCCAACGTCCTGACTTTC. Encoded protein: CASSSPRTGGEAGANVLTF.

This clone was seen once. This chain joins TRBV19 and TRBJ2-1; D unresolved. V lost 2 bases and J lost 2, with 16 bases in between. Germline CDR1 reads LNHDA; CDR2 reads SQIVND (reference sequence). The length of the CDR3 is 17 residues. CDR3 DNA sequence: TGTGCCAGTAGTATAAACTGGCGGCAGGCTACCTACAATGAGCAGTTCTTC. Translating it yields CASSINWRQATYNEQFF.

The sample holds one count of this clone. The rearrangement links TRBV19 to TRBJ1-3, with D uncertain. The length of the CDR3 is 14 residues. Germline V gene sequence: CDR1 LNHDA, CDR2 SQIVND (reference sequence). Trimming took off 3 bases at V and 2 bases at J, with 8 bases between the two ends. The CDR3 DNA follows: TGTGCCAGTAGTATTGGAGACACTGGAAACACCATATATTTT. This translates into CASSIGDTGNTIYF.